The 32 T cell receptor beta chains below were found in one sample sequenced in a study of blood T cell repertoires in COVID-19. Produced via immunoSEQ multiplex PCR; TCRdb's table is partial and in-frame only. The data hold 230,000 or so clones, with more than 65% observed a single time. The sample comprised PBMCs or T cells enriched from blood (not recorded which). The receptor source for this set is a man aged 50 to 60 who had recovered from COVID-19.

This clone was picked up a small number of times. The chain joins TRBV5-1 to TRBJ2-7, with 9 positions matching TRBD2. Germline CDR1 is SGHRS and CDR2 is YFSETQ. The CDR3 spans 15 residues. The V gene end was trimmed by 0 bases and the J gene end by 7 bases; junction bases not matched to a gene: 8. The CDR3 reads CASSLAGLATGEQYF. As DNA, the CDR3 is TGCGCCAGCAGCTTGGCAGGACTAGCGACGGGGGAGCAGTACTTC.

The rearrangement links TRBV7-2 to TRBJ1-5, with TRBD1 matching 9 bases. The length of the CDR3 is 17 residues. V was clipped by 4 bases and J by 4 bases; unmatched bases: 11. Germline V gene sequence: CDR1 SGHTA, CDR2 FQGNSA. In DNA form, the CDR3 reads TGTGCCAGCAGCTCGGGACAGGGAATGTGGGGTAATCAGCCCCAGCATTTT. Its protein is CASSSGQGMWGNQPQHF.

This clone was seen once. The V call is TRBV11-2, the J call TRBJ1-1; 7 bases match TRBD1. Germline values: CDR1 SGHAT, CDR2 FQNNGV. The CDR3 totals 18 residues. Trimming took 5 bases from V and 6 from J; bases not matched to a gene: 21. The CDR3 nucleotides are TGTGCCAGCAGCATCCATGACAGGGTTAGCTTCGCCCGCCCTGAAGCTTTCTTT. Translation: CASSIHDRVSFARPEAFF. Supplemented by reference TRBV11-2 and TRBJ1-1, the full variable domain reads EAGVAQSPRYKIIEKRQSVAFWCNPISGHATLYWYQQILGQGPKLLIQFQNNGVVDDSQLPKDRFSAERLKGVDSTLKIQPAKLEDSAVYLCASSIHDRVSFARPEAFFGQGTRLTVV.

There are a few counts of this clone. The gene calls are TRBV19 and TRBJ1-4; D gene unclear. Looked up from germline, CDR1 is LNHDA and CDR2 is SQIVND (reference sequence). The V gene lost 7 bases and the J gene lost 5 bases, with 8 bases spanning the gap. The CDR3 is 12 amino acids. As DNA, the CDR3 is TGTGCCAGTAACCCGGGAAATGAAAAACTGTTTTTT. Its translation is CASNPGNEKLFF.

The chain joins TRBV6-2 or TRBV6-3 to TRBJ2-5, with a weak D call TRBD1 (6 bases). The CDR3 spans 15 residues. Germline-derived CDR1 and CDR2 are MNHEY and SVGEGT. Deletions cut 6 bases from V and 5 bases from J, with 19 bases between. The CDR3 DNA reads as TGTGCCAGCAGCTCCCCCATACAGGGTTTCGAGACCCAGTACTTC. Its translation is CASSSPIQGFETQYF.

The chain is built from TRBV3-1 (or the pseudogene TRBV3-2) and TRBJ2-1; maybe TRBD2 (6 bases). This CDR3 comprises 15 residues. Germline assignment: CDR1 LGHDT and CDR2 YNNKEL (reference sequence). V dropped 4 bases and J dropped 5 bases, with 15 bases sitting between them. The CDR3, as DNA: TGTGCCAGCAGCCTCCCAGGCGGGGCCCACAATGAGCAGTTCTTC. Translated, it gives CASSLPGGAHNEQFF.

Written as DNA, the CDR3 is TGTGCCAGCAGCTTAGAAGGGGGAAATCAGCCCCAGCATTTT. Protein sequence: CASSLEGGNQPQHF. This chain joins TRBV7-8 and TRBJ1-5, with D possibly being TRBD1 (6 bases). V was trimmed by 1 base and J by 4 bases, leaving 8 bases between them. The CDR3 has 14 amino acids. CDR1 is SGHVS, CDR2 FQNEAQ, per germline.

The gene calls are TRBV10-1 and TRBJ2-3; 7 bases line up with TRBD1. The germline gives CDR1 WNHNN, CDR2 SYGVQD (reference sequence). The CDR3 has 12 amino acids. Trimming took 7 bases from V and 3 from J; bases not matched to a gene: 1. Here the CDR3 DNA reads TGCGCCAGCATGGACAGGACAGATACGCAGTATTTT. Translating it yields CASMDRTDTQYF.

The rearrangement links TRBV7-2 to TRBJ2-1; D call uncertain. Germline CDR1 and CDR2: SGHTA and FQGNSA. V was clipped by 5 bases and J by 5 bases, with 19 bases between them. The CDR3 loop spans 16 amino acids. For the CDR3, the DNA is TGTGCCAGCAGCGCCATAGTCAACCGCCCTGACAATGAGCAGTTCTTC. Translating it yields CASSAIVNRPDNEQFF.

This clone was seen a few times. V gene TRBV10-3 combines with J gene TRBJ1-5; D is perhaps TRBD1 (5 bases). Trimming left V 3 bases short and J 3 bases short, with 12 bases between. The germline CDR1 and CDR2 sequences are ENHRY and SYGVKD. There are 15 residues in the CDR3. The DNA of the CDR3 is TGTGCCATCAGTGATTCCGGGGGGACCAATCAGCCCCAGCATTTT. Amino acid sequence: CAISDSGGTNQPQHF.

The chain has TRBV14 and TRBJ1-6; TRBD1 matches 8 bases. There are 16 residues in the CDR3. The V gene's germline CDR1 is SGHDN and CDR2 FVKESK. V shed 4 bases and J 8 bases; nucleotides not matched to a gene: 10. Written as DNA, the CDR3 is TGTGCCAGCAGCCTTCGGCCCCCACAGGGGGATTCACCCCTCCACTTT. This sequence encodes CASSLRPPQGDSPLHF. Full variable domain (missing parts from reference TRBV14 and TRBJ1-6): EAGVTQFPSHSVIEKGQTVTLRCDPISGHDNLYWYRRVMGKEIKFLLHFVKESKQDESGMPNNRFLAERTGGTYSTLKVQPAELEDSGVYFCASSLRPPQGDSPLHFGNGTRLTVT.

This chain links TRBV5-4 with TRBJ2-2; 10 nucleotides match TRBD1. From germline, CDR1 is SGHNT and CDR2 YYREEE (reference sequence). Trimming took 9 bases from V and 4 from J; bases not matched to a gene: 9. The CDR3 is 15 residues long. CDR3 protein: CATTPGTGVTGELFF. The CDR3 bases are TGTGCCACGACCCCCGGGACAGGGGTCACCGGGGAGCTGTTTTTT.

V usage is TRBV10-3 and J usage is TRBJ1-5; weak D call: TRBD1 (5 bases). The CDR3 loop spans 12 amino acids. Trimming left V 2 bases short and J 11 bases short, with 10 bases between. CDR1 is ENHRY, CDR2 SYGVKD, per germline. This CDR3 is CAISEIGGAQHF. In DNA form, the CDR3 reads TGTGCCATCAGTGAGATCGGGGGGGCCCAGCATTTT.

The chain carries TRBV11-3 and TRBJ2-1; 8 nucleotides align to TRBD1. Germline V lookup: CDR1 SGHNT, CDR2 YENEEA. The CDR3 is 17 amino acids. V lost 2 bases, J lost 2 bases, and 8 bases stayed unmatched. CDR3 sequence reads: CASSLPRTGSPYNEQFF. The CDR3, as DNA: TGTGCCAGCAGCTTACCTAGGACAGGGAGCCCCTACAATGAGCAGTTCTTC. Full variable domain (missing parts from reference TRBV11-3 and TRBJ2-1): EAGVVQSPRYKIIEKKQPVAFWCNPISGHNTLYWYLQNLGQGPELLIRYENEEAVDDSQLPKDRFSAERLKGVDSTLKIQPAELGDSAVYLCASSLPRTGSPYNEQFFGPGTRLTVL.

The CDR3 is CASLTSGQETQYF. In nucleotides, the CDR3 is TGCGCCAGCCTAACTAGCGGGCAAGAGACCCAGTACTTC. The chain recombines TRBV10-2 with TRBJ2-5; TRBD2 matches 9 bases. The V gene's germline CDR1 is WSHSY and CDR2 SAAADI. Losses at the gene ends were 8 bases for V and 2 bases for J; bases not matched to a gene: 3. The CDR3 consists of 13 residues.

The J gene is TRBJ2-5, the V gene TRBV9; TRBD1 matches at 9 bases. There are 15 residues in the CDR3. J lost 4 bases, V lost 3 bases, and 7 bases had no gene match. The germline V gene has CDR1 SGDLS and CDR2 YYNGEE. Written as DNA, the CDR3 is TGTGCCAGCAGCGCAAGTGGGACAGGGAGAGAGACCCAGTACTTC. Residues: CASSASGTGRETQYF.

The V gene is TRBV20-1, the J gene TRBJ2-7; D call uncertain. Germline assignment: CDR1 DFQATT and CDR2 SNEGSKA (reference sequence). This CDR3 has 11 amino acids. V was shortened by 5 bases and J by 7 bases, with 12 bases between the two germline ends. The chain's CDR3 is CSAPLVNEQYF. The CDR3 DNA reads as TGCAGTGCTCCACTGGTCAATGAGCAGTACTTC.

The V call is TRBV10-3, the J call TRBJ2-3; the match to TRBD1 covers 9 bases. Germline V gives CDR1 ENHRY, CDR2 SYGVKD. Losses at the gene ends were 6 bases for V and 6 bases for J; bases not matched to a gene: 7. There are 14 residues in the CDR3. The chain's CDR3 is CAIRETGQGDTQYF. CDR3 sequence (DNA): TGTGCCATCAGGGAAACGGGACAGGGCGATACGCAGTATTTT.

This clone was picked up one time. The genes are TRBV5-8 and TRBJ2-7; a possible D gene is TRBD2 (7 bases). This CDR3 contains 16 residues. Germline CDR1 is SGHTS and CDR2 is YDEGEE. V was pared by 1 base and J by 1 base, with 15 bases between. CDR3 sequence reads: CASSLNSGGLSYEQYF. The CDR3 DNA sequence: TGTGCCAGCAGCTTGAACTCCGGGGGGCTTTCCTACGAGCAGTACTTC.

The chain recombines TRBV10-1 with TRBJ2-5, with 8 positions matching TRBD1. The CDR3 is 14 amino acids. V shed 5 bases, J shed 2 bases, and the junction held 4 bases outside the gene matches. The germline V gene encodes CDR1 WNHNN and CDR2 SYGVQD (reference sequence). The CDR3 region is CASSPGGPQETQYF. The CDR3 DNA is TGCGCCAGCAGTCCAGGGGGCCCTCAAGAGACCCAGTACTTC.

The chain is built from TRBV11-2 and TRBJ2-3, with TRBD1 identical over 9 bases. J lost 5 bases, V lost 5 bases, and 8 bases had no gene match. CDR3 size: 15 residues. Germline V gene lookup returns CDR1 SGHAT and CDR2 FQNNGV. This chain's CDR3 is CASSPGTGYGDTQYF. As DNA, the CDR3 is TGTGCCAGCAGCCCCGGGACAGGGTATGGAGATACGCAGTATTTT.

About this clone: In this CDR3 the conserved last residue, phenylalanine or tryptophan, is missing, so a read error is likely. Because the CDR3's place on the DNA is in doubt, the DNA is left out and the CDR3 is given as listed by TCRdb. V and J are TRBV27 and TRBJ2-7; the table's D call, TRBD1, was not checked against the DNA. The germline gives CDR1 MNHEY, CDR2 SMNVEV (reference sequence). With termini counted, the CDR3 has 12 amino acids. Here the CDR3 reads CASRRGTASDAG.

This chain joins TRBV5-1 and TRBJ2-7; D possibly corresponds to TRBD1 (7 bases). Germline values: CDR1 SGHRS, CDR2 YFSETQ. Trimming left V 2 bases short and J 5 bases short, with 17 bases between. The length of the CDR3 is 15 residues. The DNA for the CDR3 is TGCGCCAGCAGCTTTCTCGGCAGGGGGGAGAACGAGCAGTACTTC. Encoded protein: CASSFLGRGENEQYF. The full variable domain, with the rest looked up from reference TRBV5-1 and TRBJ2-7, is KAGVTQTPRYLIKTRGQQVTLSCSPISGHRSVSWYQQTPGQGLQFLFEYFSETQRNKGNFPGRFSGRQFSNSRSEMNVSTLELGDSALYLCASSFLGRGENEQYFGPGTRLTVT.

The V call is TRBV9, the J call TRBJ1-2; 7 nucleotides line up with TRBD1. Per the germline V gene, CDR1 is SGDLS and CDR2 is YYNGEE. CDR3 size: 15 residues. V dropped 0 bases and J dropped 4; count of bases not matched to a gene: 6. CDR3 sequence reads: CASSVGGGGVYGYTF. CDR3 DNA sequence: TGTGCCAGCAGCGTAGGAGGAGGGGGCGTCTATGGCTACACCTTC.

The CDR3 region has the DNA TGTGCCAGCAGCACTACAGGGCGCGGCATGGATTCACCCCTCCACTTT. This encodes CASSTTGRGMDSPLHF. The genes are TRBV9 and TRBJ1-6, with D possibly matching TRBD1 (6 bases). CDR3 length: 16 residues. CDR1 and CDR2 (germline): SGDLS, YYNGEE. The V end lost 4 bases, the J end lost 8 bases, and 19 bases lay between the germline ends.

The rearrangement links TRBV23-1 to TRBJ2-7; 7 positions agree with TRBD2. TRBV23-1 is an ORF, and what it does is uncertain. There are 17 residues in the CDR3. V was pared by 4 bases and J by 3 bases, with 15 bases of the junction left unmatched. CDR3 sequence reads: CASSPGRTGTTDYEQYF. The CDR3 bases are TGCGCCAGCAGTCCCGGGCGGACCGGGACTACTGACTACGAGCAGTACTTC.

The chain employs TRBV27 and TRBJ2-7, with D hard to call. This CDR3 comprises 13 residues. Looked up from germline, CDR1 is MNHEY and CDR2 is SMNVEV (reference sequence). V lost 3 bases and J lost 0, with 6 bases in between. CDR3 coding DNA: TGTGCCAGCAGTTTCTCGAGCTCCTACGAGCAGTACTTC. As protein: CASSFSSSYEQYF.

The chain joins TRBV4-3 to TRBJ2-2, with 7 bases that match TRBD2. Trimming at V came to 4 bases and at J to 4 bases, leaving 9 bases not matched to a gene. The CDR3 sequence is 16 residues long. CDR1 is LGHNA and CDR2 is YSLEER in the germline V gene. CDR3 nucleotide sequence: TGCGCCAGCAGCCCGCGGGGCGGGAGTTTCACCGGGGAGCTGTTTTTT. Translation gives CASSPRGGSFTGELFF.

The V gene is TRBV2, the J gene TRBJ2-2; 7 positions match TRBD1. The length of the CDR3 is 13 residues. The trim removed 7 bases at V and 5 bases at J, leaving 4 bases unmatched. Per germline, CDR1 SNHLY and CDR2 FYNNEI. The CDR3 loop reads CASTRQGTGELFF. The CDR3 DNA is TGTGCCAGCACCCGACAGGGTACCGGGGAGCTGTTTTTT.

The V gene is TRBV10-2, the J gene TRBJ1-2; D remains unclear. Germline-derived CDR1 and CDR2 are WSHSY and SAAADI. V lost 3 bases and J 8 bases, leaving 16 bases between the germline ends. The CDR3 sequence is 14 residues long. The CDR3 reads CASSEGERRGGYTF. DNA for the CDR3: TGCGCCAGCAGTGAAGGAGAGCGTCGGGGAGGCTACACCTTC.

V gene TRBV2 combines with J gene TRBJ2-2; 7 nucleotides agree with TRBD1. The CDR3 spans 14 residues. J gave up 0 bases and V 8 bases, and 3 bases lay outside the gene matches. The germline gives CDR1 SNHLY, CDR2 FYNNEI. The CDR3 DNA reads as TGTGCCAGCCGAAGGGGGCCGAACACCGGGGAGCTGTTTTTT. This encodes CASRRGPNTGELFF.

The CDR3 DNA reads as TGCGCCAGCAGCCAGACTTGGCCTAGCGATCATTACGAGCAGTACTTC. Translated, it gives CASSQTWPSDHYEQYF. This chain joins TRBV4-3 and TRBJ2-7, with D tentatively TRBD2 (6 bases). Germline V gives CDR1 LGHNA, CDR2 YSLEER. With 3 bases removed from V and 4 bases from J, the gap between germline ends came to 19 bases. This CDR3 contains 16 residues.